This T cell receptor beta chain came from a study of graft-versus-host responses after intestinal transplantation. Study background: Uniformly, recipients were administered anti-thymocyte globulin induction with subsequent tacrolimus and steroids for roughly three years. Study findings and constraints: There was an association between peak levels of circulating GvH clones and early post-transplant HvG declines. Allografts from individuals with graft-donor T cell macrochimerism displayed high graft-versus-host to host-versus-graft clonal ratios.

Trimming cost V 4 bases and J 3 bases; bases outside gene matches: 14. Germline V gene sequence: CDR1 SGHTA, CDR2 FQGNSA. The CDR3 covers 18 residues. Some clones are missing from TCRdb's copy, which holds only in-frame ones; the method was immunoSEQ multiplex PCR. The data hold 4,500 to 5,000 clones, with around three quarters observed a single time. This clone was observed a handful of times. Its antigen is unidentified. Source: PBMCs, taken around 76 weeks after intestinal transplant. The source is a human patient who received an intestinal transplant, so some T cells may come from the graft donor. V usage is TRBV7-2 and J usage is TRBJ2-3, with 9 bases lining up with TRBD2. This chain's CDR3 is CASSSLLGLAGRTDTQYF. Here the CDR3 DNA reads TGTGCCAGCAGCTCCCTCTTAGGGCTAGCGGGGAGAACAGATACGCAGTATTTT.